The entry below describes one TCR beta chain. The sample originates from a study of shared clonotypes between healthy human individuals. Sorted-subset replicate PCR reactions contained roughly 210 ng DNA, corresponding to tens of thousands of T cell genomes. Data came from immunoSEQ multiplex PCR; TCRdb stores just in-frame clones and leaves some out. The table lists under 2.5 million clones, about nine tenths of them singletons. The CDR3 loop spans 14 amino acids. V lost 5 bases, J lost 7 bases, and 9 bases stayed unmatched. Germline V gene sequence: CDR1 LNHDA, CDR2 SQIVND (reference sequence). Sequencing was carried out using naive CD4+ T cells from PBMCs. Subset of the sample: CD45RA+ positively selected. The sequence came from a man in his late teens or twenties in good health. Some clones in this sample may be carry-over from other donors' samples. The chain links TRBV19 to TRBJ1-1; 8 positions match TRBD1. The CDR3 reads CASSPDRGQSEAFF. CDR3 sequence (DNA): TGTGCCAGTAGTCCAGACAGGGGTCAGAGTGAAGCTTTCTTT.